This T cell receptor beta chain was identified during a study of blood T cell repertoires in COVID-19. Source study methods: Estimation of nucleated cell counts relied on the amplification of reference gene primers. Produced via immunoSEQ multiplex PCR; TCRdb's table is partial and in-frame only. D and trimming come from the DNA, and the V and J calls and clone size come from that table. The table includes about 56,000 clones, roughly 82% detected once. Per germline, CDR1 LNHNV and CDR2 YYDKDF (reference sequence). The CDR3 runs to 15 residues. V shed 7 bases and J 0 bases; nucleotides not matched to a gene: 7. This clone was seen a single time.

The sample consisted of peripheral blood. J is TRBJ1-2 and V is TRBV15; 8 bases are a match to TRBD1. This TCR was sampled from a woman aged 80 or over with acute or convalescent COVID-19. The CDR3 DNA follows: TGTGCCACCAACCGCAGGGGGCCGACTAACTATGGCTACACCTTC. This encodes CATNRRGPTNYGYTF.